Below are 12 T cell receptor beta chains sequenced from a single sample in a study of T cell responses to AZD1222 COVID-19 vaccine. TCRdb's table, derived via immunoSEQ multiplex PCR, lists solely in-frame clones and lacks some. Here the sample spans some 130,000 clones, roughly nine tenths being singletons. The sequencing here drew on peripheral blood, taken on day 0 of AZD1222 vaccination. Receptor source: an adult in good health.

This clone has more than one count but fewer than ten. The chain couples TRBV20-1 to TRBJ2-7, with D perhaps assigned TRBD1 or TRBD2 (6 bases each). The CDR3 is made up of 13 amino acids. CDR1 DFQATT and CDR2 SNEGSKA come from the germline V gene (reference sequence). The V and J ends lost 3 bases and 3 bases respectively, with 12 bases between them. The DNA of the CDR3 is TGCAGTGCTAGTAGGGGGGAGAACTACGAGCAGTACTTC. Its protein is CSASRGENYEQYF.

This sequence joins TRBV6-5 and TRBJ1-5, with 8 bases fitting TRBD1. The CDR3 sequence is 14 residues long. V lost 6 bases, J lost 5 bases, and 6 bases stayed unmatched. The germline gives CDR1 MNHEY, CDR2 SVGAGI. CDR3 DNA sequence: TGTGCCAGCAGCAACCAGGGGGCCGATCAGCCCCAGCATTTT. Translating it yields CASSNQGADQPQHF.

This rearrangement joins TRBV7-2 to TRBJ1-2, with D possibly being TRBD1 (6 bases). The V end lost 5 bases, the J end lost 7 bases, and 14 bases lay between the germline ends. This CDR3 is built from 13 residues. The germline CDR1 and CDR2 sequences are SGHTA and FQGNSA. The CDR3: CASSPGRGGGYTF. Written as DNA, the CDR3 is TGTGCCAGCAGCCCTGGCAGGGGCGGTGGCTACACCTTC.

To note about this clone: At the DNA level, this CDR3 is encoded by other sequences in the same sample as well. The chain couples TRBV6-5 to TRBJ1-5; D is unclear. The CDR3 extends over 13 amino acids. Trimming shortened V by 1 base and J by 3 bases, and 4 bases separated the two germline ends. Germline loops: CDR1 MNHEY, CDR2 SVGAGI. DNA of the CDR3: TGTGCCAGCAGTTACTTGGCCAATCAGCCCCAGCATTTT. It is translated as CASSYLANQPQHF.

The J gene is TRBJ2-1, the V gene TRBV6-5; maybe TRBD2 (6 bases). Per the germline V gene, CDR1 is MNHEY and CDR2 is SVGAGI. This CDR3 has 11 residues. V was pared by 8 bases and J by 14 bases, with 16 bases between. CDR3 in DNA: TGTGCCAGCGGGGGGACCGGGTGGGAGTTCTTC. This codes for CASGGTGWEFF.

The V gene is TRBV7-6, the J gene TRBJ2-2; 11 bases fit TRBD2. Trimming took 0 bases from V and 2 from J; bases not matched to a gene: 2. CDR3 length: 17 amino acids. The V gene's germline CDR1 is SGHVS and CDR2 FNYEAQ. The CDR3 region is CASSLAGLAGNTGELFF. The CDR3 nucleotides are TGTGCCAGCAGCTTAGCCGGACTAGCGGGTAACACCGGGGAGCTGTTTTTT.

The chain is built from TRBV27 and TRBJ1-5; 12 bases line up with TRBD1. Germline V gene data show CDR1 as MNHEY and CDR2 as SMNVEV (reference sequence). Trimming cost V 4 bases and J 7 bases; bases outside gene matches: 5. The CDR3 loop spans 15 amino acids. The CDR3 sequence: CASSSGTGGRQPQHF. CDR3 nucleotides: TGTGCCAGCAGTTCCGGGACAGGGGGCCGGCAGCCCCAGCATTTT.

V and J are TRBV10-3 and TRBJ2-3, with 9 bases lining up with TRBD2. This CDR3 is 14 amino acids long. The trim removed 7 bases at V and 6 bases at J, leaving 8 bases unmatched. Germline V gene data show CDR1 as ENHRY and CDR2 as SYGVKD. CDR3 nucleotides: TGTGCCATCAAGAGGGCTAGCGGGATGGATACGCAGTATTTT. This encodes CAIKRASGMDTQYF.

The chain employs TRBV27 and TRBJ2-3; TRBD1 matches 9 bases. Germline CDR1 MNHEY, CDR2 SMNVEV (reference sequence). V dropped 4 bases and J dropped 3; count of bases not matched to a gene: 8. The CDR3 sequence is 16 residues long. The CDR3 reads CASSSDGQGSTDTQYF. The CDR3 DNA reads TGTGCCAGCAGTTCAGATGGACAGGGGTCGACAGATACGCAGTATTTT.

The chain uses TRBV25-1 and TRBJ2-1; 10 nucleotides match TRBD1. Germline V gene sequence: CDR1 MGHDK, CDR2 SYGVNS. The V segment lost 2 bases and the J segment 6 bases; nucleotides outside the gene matches: 4. This CDR3 comprises 15 residues. The CDR3 DNA sequence: TGTGCCAGCAGTGAACCCGGGACAGGGGTCAATGAGCAGTTCTTC. Translating it yields CASSEPGTGVNEQFF.

This clone showed up just once. The rearrangement joins TRBV7-7 to TRBJ2-5, with 10 bases aligning to TRBD2. The CDR3 spans 17 residues. In germline, CDR1 is SSHAT, CDR2 FNYEAQ (reference sequence). Germline trimming cut 5 bases from V and 0 bases from J; bases unmatched to any gene: 9. CDR3 protein: CASSKGSGGMYQETQYF. CDR3 bases: TGTGCCAGCAGCAAAGGTAGCGGGGGGATGTACCAAGAGACCCAGTACTTC.

This chain joins TRBV19 and TRBJ2-2; D may correspond to TRBD1 or TRBD2 (5 bases each). Trimming took 4 bases from V and 7 from J, leaving 16 bases between them. The CDR3 length is 15 residues. Germline CDR1 is LNHDA and CDR2 is SQIVND (reference sequence). CDR3 nucleotides: TGTGCCAGTAGTACATCTAGCAGGGTCGGCGGGGAGCTGTTTTTT. Protein product: CASSTSSRVGGELFF.